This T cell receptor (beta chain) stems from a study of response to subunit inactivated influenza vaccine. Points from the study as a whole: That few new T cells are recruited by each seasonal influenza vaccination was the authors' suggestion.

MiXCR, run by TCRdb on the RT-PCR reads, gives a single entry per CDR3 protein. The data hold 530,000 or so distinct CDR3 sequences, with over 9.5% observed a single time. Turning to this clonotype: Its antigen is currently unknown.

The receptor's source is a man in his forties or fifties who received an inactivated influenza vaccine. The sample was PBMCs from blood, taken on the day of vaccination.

CDR3 in DNA: TGCGCCAGCAGCTTGGAGGGGACAGGGAGCTACAATGAGCAGTTCTTC. Translation gives CASSLEGTGSYNEQFF. The gene calls are TRBV5-1 and TRBJ2-1; TRBD1 matches at 9 bases. The CDR3 length is 16 residues. J was trimmed by 3 bases and V by 0 bases; bases with no gene match: 4. The germline gives CDR1 SGHRS, CDR2 YFSETQ.